Each of the 13 T cell receptor beta chains below was sequenced from the same sample in a study of graft-versus-host responses after intestinal transplantation. Profiling relied on immunoSEQ multiplex PCR, and the TCRdb table lists in-frame clones only, not all of them. The repertoire consists of about 39,000 clones, with 85% to 90% occurring once and the leading ten covering roughly 7.1%. Source: PBMCs, taken 267 days after transplant. The receptors were sampled from a human patient who received an intestinal transplant, so some T cells may come from the graft donor.

V is TRBV5-5 and J is TRBJ2-7, with 11 bases identical to TRBD1. With V trimmed by 10 bases and J by 6 bases, 3 bases remained unmatched. This CDR3 comprises 11 residues. CDR1 and CDR2 from the germline V gene are SGHKS and YYEKEE (reference sequence). This CDR3 reads CAFGTGGEQYF. In nucleotides, the CDR3 is TGTGCCTTTGGGACAGGGGGCGAGCAGTACTTC.

In nucleotides, the CDR3 is TGTGCCAGCAGTTTACAAGCGGGGGACTACGAGCAGTACTTC. Its translation is CASSLQAGDYEQYF. The chain links TRBV27 to TRBJ2-7, with TRBD2 identical over 8 bases. CDR3 length equals 14 residues. Germline CDR1 reads MNHEY; CDR2 reads SMNVEV (reference sequence). J lost 3 bases, V lost 2 bases, and 3 bases had no gene match.

The count of this clone is one. The rearrangement joins TRBV5-4 to TRBJ2-2; D not resolved. This CDR3 comprises 14 residues. The germline gives CDR1 SGHNT, CDR2 YYREEE (reference sequence). V shed 4 bases and J shed 2 bases, with 9 bases lying between them. CDR3 sequence (DNA): TGTGCCAGCAGCCGGACGGGTAACACCGGGGAGCTGTTTTTT. Amino acids: CASSRTGNTGELFF.

This clone is deemed medium-sized. The rearrangement uses TRBV19 and TRBJ1-2; weak D call: TRBD1 (5 bases). V lost 3 bases, J lost 6 bases, and 17 bases lay in between. The CDR3 consists of 15 residues. Germline V gives CDR1 LNHDA, CDR2 SQIVND (reference sequence). The CDR3 DNA reads TGTGCCAGTAGTATTGGGGGTAGTAGTTCGAATGGCTACACCTTC. This sequence encodes CASSIGGSSSNGYTF.

Only one count was recorded for this clone. The V and J genes are TRBV6-5 and TRBJ1-2; TRBD1 matches 8 bases. Germline V gene data show CDR1 as MNHEY and CDR2 as SVGAGI. The CDR3 is made up of 13 amino acids. The trim removed 7 bases at V and 7 bases at J, leaving 8 bases unmatched. The CDR3 nucleotides are TGTGCCAGCACCCTTTTACAGGGGGGTGGCTACACCTTC. Translated: CASTLLQGGGYTF.

This chain joins TRBV7-6 and TRBJ2-1; 14 bases fit TRBD2. Germline CDR1 reads SGHVS; CDR2 reads FNYEAQ. Germline trimming cut 5 bases from V and 4 bases from J; bases unmatched to any gene: 7. CDR3 length: 17 amino acids. The CDR3 DNA follows: TGTGCCAGCAGCCACAGGACTAGCGGGGGGCCTTACAATGAGCAGTTCTTC. Translated, it gives CASSHRTSGGPYNEQFF.

This chain links TRBV9 with TRBJ2-2; tentative D call: TRBD2 (6 bases). V dropped 0 bases and J dropped 4 bases, with 10 bases sitting between them. This CDR3 is built from 15 residues. CDR1 and CDR2 from the germline V gene are SGDLS and YYNGEE. The CDR3 sequence: CASSVGGSGTGELFF. Written as DNA, the CDR3 is TGTGCCAGCAGCGTAGGGGGTAGCGGCACCGGGGAGCTGTTTTTT.

The J gene is TRBJ1-2, the V gene TRBV19; no firm D call. V was trimmed by 7 bases and J by 3 bases, leaving 12 bases between them. Germline V gene sequence: CDR1 LNHDA, CDR2 SQIVND (reference sequence). The CDR3 contains 13 residues. The CDR3 DNA follows: TGTGCCAGTACTCAGGACCTTTACTATGGCTACACCTTC. The encoded protein is CASTQDLYYGYTF. The variable domain in full, completed from reference TRBV19 and TRBJ1-2, reads DGGITQSPKYLFRKEGQNVTLSCEQNLNHDAMYWYRQDPGQGLRLIYYSQIVNDFQKGDIAEGYSVSREKKESFPLTVTSAQKNPTAFYLCASTQDLYYGYTFGSGTRLTVV.

The chain carries TRBV7-3 and TRBJ2-2, with D possibly TRBD2 on 6 matching bases. CDR1 SGHTA and CDR2 FQGTGA come from the germline V gene. Deletions cut 5 bases from V and 0 bases from J, with 10 bases between. CDR3 size: 15 residues. The CDR3 sequence is CASSRGTANTGELFF. DNA of the CDR3: TGTGCCAGCAGCCGCGGGACGGCGAACACCGGGGAGCTGTTTTTT.

The V and J genes are TRBV4-1 and TRBJ2-7; no clear D gene. This CDR3 region has 13 residues. Germline V gene lookup returns CDR1 MGHRA and CDR2 YSYEKL. Deletions cut 4 bases from V and 5 bases from J, with 12 bases between. The CDR3 DNA reads as TGCGCCAGCAGCCCATCATCTAGAGACGAGCAGTACTTC. Its translation is CASSPSSRDEQYF.

V and J are TRBV21-1 and TRBJ1-1. TRBV21-1 is recorded as a pseudogene. The length of the CDR3 is 16 residues. The chain's CDR3 is CASSKPQRLSALEAFF. CDR3 in DNA: TGTGCCAGCAGCAAACCTCAGCGCCTCTCGGCTCTTGAAGCTTTCTTT.

This clone was found a few times. The chain uses TRBV30 and TRBJ1-5; D not resolved. Trimming pared 0 bases from V and 2 bases from J, leaving 5 bases between. Germline loops: CDR1 GTSNPN, CDR2 SVGIG (reference sequence). The CDR3 consists of 13 residues. The CDR3 DNA reads TGTGCCTGGAGTGTACTCGGCAATCAGCCCCAGCATTTT. Its translation is CAWSVLGNQPQHF.

V usage is TRBV6-1 and J usage is TRBJ1-3; D unresolved. Trimming pared 1 base from V and 7 bases from J, leaving 8 bases between. The CDR3 runs 13 residues. Germline V CDR1 and CDR2: MNHNS, SASEGT. In nucleotides, the CDR3 is TGTGCCAGCAGTGAAGGGATGTTGAACACCATATATTTT. This gives the protein CASSEGMLNTIYF.